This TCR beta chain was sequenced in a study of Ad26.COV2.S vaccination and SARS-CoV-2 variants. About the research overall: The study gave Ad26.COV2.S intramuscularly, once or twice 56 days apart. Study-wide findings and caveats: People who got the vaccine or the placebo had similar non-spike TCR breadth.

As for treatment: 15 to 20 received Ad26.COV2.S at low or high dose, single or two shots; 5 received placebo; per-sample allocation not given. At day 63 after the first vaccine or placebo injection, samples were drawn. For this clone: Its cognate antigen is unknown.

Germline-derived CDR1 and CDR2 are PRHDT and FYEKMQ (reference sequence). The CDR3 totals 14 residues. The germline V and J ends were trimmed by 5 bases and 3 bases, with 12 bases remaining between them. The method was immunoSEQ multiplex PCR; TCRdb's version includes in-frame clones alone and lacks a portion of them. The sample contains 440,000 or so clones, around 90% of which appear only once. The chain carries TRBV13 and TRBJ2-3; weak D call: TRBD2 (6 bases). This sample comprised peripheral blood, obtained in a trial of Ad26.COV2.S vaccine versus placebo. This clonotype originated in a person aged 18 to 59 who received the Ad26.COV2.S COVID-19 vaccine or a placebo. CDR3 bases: TGTGCCAGCAGCGTTTGGAGGGAAACAGATACGCAGTATTTT. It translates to CASSVWRETDTQYF.